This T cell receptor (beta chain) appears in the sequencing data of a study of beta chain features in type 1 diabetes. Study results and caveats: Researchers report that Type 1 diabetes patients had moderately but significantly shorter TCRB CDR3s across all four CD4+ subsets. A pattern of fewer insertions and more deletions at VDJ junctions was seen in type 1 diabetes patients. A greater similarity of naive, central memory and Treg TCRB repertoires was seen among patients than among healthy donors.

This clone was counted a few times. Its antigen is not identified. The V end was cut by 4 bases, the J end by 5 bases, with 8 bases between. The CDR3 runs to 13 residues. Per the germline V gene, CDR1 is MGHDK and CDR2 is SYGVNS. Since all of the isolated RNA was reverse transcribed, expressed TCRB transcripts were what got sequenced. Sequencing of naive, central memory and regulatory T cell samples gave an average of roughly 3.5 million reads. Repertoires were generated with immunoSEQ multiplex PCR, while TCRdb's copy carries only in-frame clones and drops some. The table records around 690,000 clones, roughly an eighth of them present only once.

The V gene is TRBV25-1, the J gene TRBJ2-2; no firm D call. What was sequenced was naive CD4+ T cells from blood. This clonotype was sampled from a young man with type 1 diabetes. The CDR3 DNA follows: TGTGCCAGCAGTGCAGCCAATACCGGGGAGCTGTTTTTT. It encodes CASSAANTGELFF.